This T cell receptor beta chain was retrieved from a study of post-analysis software for immune sequencing data. This clonotype showed up just a few times. Its antigen is undetermined. The V and J ends lost 4 bases and 6 bases respectively, with 19 bases between them. CDR1 and CDR2 (germline): DFQATT, SNEGSKA (reference sequence). This CDR3 region has 14 residues. The TCR beta cDNA libraries contained unique molecular identifiers. T cells numbering roughly 1 to 10 million yielded roughly 0.5 million cDNA molecules. From the PCR reads, TCRdb called clonotypes with MiXCR, one entry per CDR3 protein. The repertoire has roughly 400,000 distinct CDR3 sequences, more than 30% of them found once; the top ten carry less than 10%. Study-level results: Relative to controls, patients had about 5 TRBV segments at higher frequency, with TRBV5-6, TRBV5-1 and TRBV20-1 among these. Diversity measured as normalized Chao1 was significantly lower in multiple sclerosis patients than in controls.

The TCR sequence derives from a girl aged 2-10 years with multiple sclerosis. Source material: blood. The gene calls are TRBV20-1 and TRBJ2-7; tentatively, D is TRBD1 or TRBD2 (6 bases each). CDR3 bases: TGCAGTGCTACTAGGGGGGCTAGGGTCGTCGAGCAGTACTTC. As protein: CSATRGARVVEQYF.